Sequencing of this T cell receptor beta chain was carried out in a study of T cells in Graves' hyperthyroidism and ophthalmopathy. TCR beta CDR3 regions were amplified from RNA. First-round RT-PCR of the TCR CDR3 relied on the HTBI primer set. TCRdb used MiXCR to reprocess the multiplex PCR reads, holding one entry per CDR3 protein. This table holds hundreds of thousands of distinct CDR3 sequences, around 16% found once. Diagnostic decisions used clinical symptoms, serum thyroxine and TRAb, thyroid ultrasound and orbital computed tomography. A few counts support this clonotype. CDR3 length: 14 residues. V lost 6 bases and J lost 6, with 18 bases in between. Germline CDR1 is SGHKS and CDR2 is YYEKEE (reference sequence).

Source material: blood. The chain recombines TRBV5-5 with TRBJ1-2, with D perhaps matching TRBD1 (5 bases). The sequence was obtained from a woman aged 40 to 50 with Graves' ophthalmopathy. CDR3 in DNA: TGTGCCAGCAACGACCTGGCAGGGAGCAATGGCTACACCTTC. It yields the protein CASNDLAGSNGYTF. Full variable domain (outside the CDR3, taken from reference TRBV5-5 and TRBJ1-2): DAGVTQSPTHLIKTRGQQVTLRCSPISGHKSVSWYQQVLGQGPQFIFQYYEKEERGRGNFPDRFSARQFPNYSSELNVNALLLGDSALYLCASNDLAGSNGYTFGSGTRLTVV.